These T cell receptor beta chains were read from a single sample in a study of CD4+ T cells in melanoma. Sequenced by immunoSEQ multiplex PCR; TCRdb stores in-frame clones only, minus some. The sample has roughly 110,000 clones, around 93% seen once; the top ten hold 3% to 4%. The sample consisted of peripheral blood. All receptors come from a human donor with melanoma. CDR3s include the opening cysteine and the closing phenylalanine or tryptophan. Fields, in order: V gene, J gene, D gene, clone size, CDR3 protein, CDR3 DNA. The D gene is left open where the match is weak. Clone size is stated in some rows and not others, as once, few, many or a class when expanded.

TRBV2	TRBJ2-3	.	.	CASSAEEGPDTQYF	TGTGCCAGCAGTGCGGAGGAGGGTCCAGATACGCAGTATTTT
TRBV2	TRBJ1-2	.	.	CASSEFRTDGYTF	TGTGCCAGCAGTGAGTTTAGGACAGATGGCTACACCTTC
TRBV18	TRBJ1-2	.	.	CASSPKGQSNYGYTF	TGTGCCAGCTCACCAAAAGGACAGTCAAACTATGGCTACACCTTC
TRBV13	TRBJ2-5	.	.	CASSLKAGVPETQYF	TGTGCCAGCAGCTTGAAGGCCGGGGTCCCAGAGACCCAGTACTTC
TRBV19	TRBJ1-1	TRBD1	.	CASSIQGVGTEAFF	TGTGCCAGTAGTATACAGGGGGTAGGAACTGAAGCTTTCTTT
TRBV25-1	TRBJ2-1	TRBD2	.	CASSEPNLAGGPNEQFF	TGTGCCAGCAGTGAACCCAATCTAGCGGGAGGGCCAAATGAGCAGTTCTTC
TRBV5-1	TRBJ2-5	TRBD2	.	CASSFTAGTSEETQYF	TGCGCCAGCAGCTTTACCGCCGGGACTAGCGAAGAGACCCAGTACTTC
TRBV29-1	TRBJ2-5	.	.	CSVETAQETQYF	TGCAGCGTCGAGACTGCTCAAGAGACCCAGTACTTC
TRBV18	TRBJ2-3	.	.	CASSKSGSADTQYF	TGTGCCAGCTCCAAATCAGGCTCGGCAGATACGCAGTATTTT
TRBV5-6	TRBJ2-3	TRBD2	.	CASSLTSGRVTQYF	TGTGCCAGCAGCTTGACTAGCGGGAGGGTAACGCAGTATTTT
TRBV28	TRBJ1-5	.	.	CASGGDISNQPQHF	TGTGCCAGTGGGGGCGATATTAGCAATCAGCCCCAGCATTTT
TRBV6-5	TRBJ2-7	TRBD2	.	CASSYSAGTSGNEQYF	TGTGCCAGCAGTTACTCCGCCGGGACTAGCGGGAACGAGCAGTACTTC
TRBV4-1	TRBJ1-1	TRBD1	once	CASSQRTGNTEAFF	TGCGCCAGCAGCCAGAGGACAGGGAACACTGAAGCTTTCTTT
TRBV9	TRBJ2-5	.	.	CASSVAGTFLETQYF	TGTGCCAGCAGCGTAGCGGGAACGTTTTTAGAGACCCAGTACTTC
TRBV6-5	TRBJ2-5	.	.	CASSTRTGPKTQYF	TGTGCCAGCAGTACCCGAACGGGACCCAAGACCCAGTACTTC
TRBV11-3	TRBJ2-7	TRBD2	.	CASSLDRVAGRYEQYF	TGTGCCAGCAGCTTAGATAGGGTAGCGGGGAGGTACGAGCAGTACTTC
TRBV7-2	TRBJ2-2	.	.	CASSVDWGSGELFF	TGTGCCAGCAGCGTGGATTGGGGTTCAGGGGAGCTGTTTTTT
TRBV7-2	TRBJ2-1	TRBD2	.	CASSPPSGTYNEQFF	TGTGCCAGCAGCCCCCCTAGCGGGACCTACAATGAGCAGTTCTTC
TRBV5-1	TRBJ2-5	TRBD2	.	CASSQTSPSRYQETQYF	TGCGCCAGCAGCCAGACTAGCCCATCGCGCTACCAAGAGACCCAGTACTTC
TRBV25-1	TRBJ2-1	TRBD2	.	CASSESAGGYNEQFF	TGTGCCAGCAGTGAATCGGCGGGAGGGTACAATGAGCAGTTCTTC
TRBV5-4	TRBJ2-1	TRBD2	.	CASSPQREGSYNEQFF	TGTGCCAGCAGCCCGCAGCGGGAGGGGAGTTACAATGAGCAGTTCTTC
TRBV5-1	TRBJ2-3	.	.	CASSAASTDTQYF	TGCGCCAGCAGCGCCGCTTCCACAGATACGCAGTATTTT
TRBV29-1	TRBJ2-1	TRBD2	few	CSVDGGSSGYNEQFF	TGCAGCGTTGATGGTGGGTCTAGCGGTTACAATGAGCAGTTCTTC
TRBV7-9	TRBJ2-4	TRBD1	.	CASSSANTRQGAKNIQYF	TGTGCCAGCAGTTCCGCCAATACCCGACAGGGAGCCAAAAACATTCAGTACTTC
TRBV7-8	TRBJ1-5	TRBD1	.	CASSAGQVNQPQHF	TGTGCCAGCAGCGCCGGACAGGTCAATCAGCCCCAGCATTTT
TRBV27	TRBJ2-5	.	.	CASSLLGNTETQYF	TGTGCCAGCAGTTTATTAGGGAATACGGAGACCCAGTACTTC
TRBV5-1	TRBJ2-3	TRBD2	.	CASSSPVSGGAADTQYF	TGCGCCAGCAGCTCACCAGTAAGCGGGGGGGCTGCAGATACGCAGTATTTT
TRBV19	TRBJ2-2	TRBD1	.	CASSRQGFAGELFF	TGTGCCAGTAGTCGACAGGGGTTTGCCGGGGAGCTGTTTTTT
TRBV29-1	TRBJ1-2	TRBD1	.	CSVGGRPGQGPNYGYTF	TGCAGCGTTGGAGGGCGCCCCGGACAGGGCCCTAACTATGGCTACACCTTC
TRBV7-6	TRBJ2-3	TRBD1	.	CASSLLQGTNTQYF	TGTGCCAGCAGCTTGTTACAGGGGACGAATACGCAGTATTTT
TRBV28	TRBJ1-1	.	.	CASSPAMNTEAFF	TGTGCCAGCAGTCCCGCTATGAACACTGAAGCTTTCTTT
TRBV11-2	TRBJ2-7	TRBD2	.	CASRTLAGGYEQYF	TGTGCCAGCAGGACCCTAGCGGGAGGTTACGAGCAGTACTTC
TRBV5-4	TRBJ2-1	.	.	CASSSQMGDYNEQFF	TGTGCCAGCAGCTCCCAAATGGGGGATTACAATGAGCAGTTCTTC
TRBV5-6	TRBJ1-2	.	.	CASSPSGSANYGYTF	TGTGCCAGCAGCCCCTCCGGCAGCGCTAACTATGGCTACACCTTC